This passage covers 10 T cell receptor beta chains from one sample sequenced in a study of CD8 T cells in Susac syndrome. Reverse transcription of roughly 0.5 to 1 ug RNA was carried out with random hexamers. TCRdb re-called the immunoSEQ multiplex PCR reads with MiXCR, one entry per CDR3 protein. The sample yields more than 100,000 distinct CDR3 sequences, 65% to 90% seen once. The source material was CD8+ T cells from PBMCs. The receptors come from a human donor with multiple sclerosis.

This clonotype was seen a single time. This chain connects TRBV4-1 to TRBJ1-4; D might be TRBD1 (6 bases). V was trimmed by 4 bases and J by 3 bases, leaving 12 bases between them. This CDR3 region has 15 residues. CDR1 and CDR2 from the germline V gene are MGHRA and YSYEKL. Here the CDR3 reads CASSPQGPSNEKLFF. The CDR3 coding sequence is TGCGCCAGCAGCCCCCAGGGGCCTTCTAATGAAAAACTGTTTTTT.

This clonotype was counted a few times. The V call is TRBV7-9, the J call TRBJ2-7, with TRBD1 as a possible D gene (6 bases). The CDR3 is 15 amino acids. The germline V gene encodes CDR1 SEHNR and CDR2 FQNEAQ (reference sequence). V dropped 5 bases and J dropped 5 bases, with 19 bases sitting between them. The CDR3 DNA sequence: TGTGCCAGCAGCCCCAGGGTCGGGACATCTAACGAGCAGTACTTC. This encodes CASSPRVGTSNEQYF.

The chain is built from TRBV5-1 and TRBJ1-1; D call uncertain. Between the trimmed V and J ends, which lost 1 base and 0 bases, there was a span of 10 bases. This CDR3 comprises 15 residues. CDR1 SGHRS and CDR2 YFSETQ come from the germline V gene. The CDR3 loop reads CASSLLNSMNTEAFF. DNA for the CDR3: TGCGCCAGCAGCTTGTTAAACAGCATGAACACTGAAGCTTTCTTT.

The rearrangement uses TRBV4-1 and TRBJ1-5; D call uncertain. This CDR3 is built from 17 residues. Trimming removed 4 bases at V and 0 bases at J, with 16 bases between. The germline V gene encodes CDR1 MGHRA and CDR2 YSYEKL. As DNA, the CDR3 is TGCGCCAGCAGCCCCCGTAGCAACCGAGATAGCAATCAGCCCCAGCATTTT. As protein: CASSPRSNRDSNQPQHF.

The rearrangement links TRBV7-8 to TRBJ2-7; 8 nucleotides align to TRBD2. Germline V gene lookup returns CDR1 SGHVS and CDR2 FQNEAQ. The V and J ends lost 7 bases and 0 bases, in that order; junction bases with no gene match: 14. This CDR3 comprises 17 residues. CDR3 protein: CASTTAPVAGSSYEQYF. The CDR3 DNA reads as TGTGCCAGCACCACTGCCCCTGTAGCGGGGAGCTCCTACGAGCAGTACTTC.

In its sample, this clonotype was seen once. V usage is TRBV27 and J usage is TRBJ1-1; possible D gene TRBD1, 5 bases. This CDR3 is built from 14 residues. CDR1 and CDR2 (germline): MNHEY, SMNVEV (reference sequence). V lost 8 bases and J lost 7, with 20 bases in between. The CDR3 DNA reads TGTGCCAGCGCCCTTGGGAAGGGGCTGGTTGAAGCTTTCTTT. This translates into CASALGKGLVEAFF.

A single count supports this clonotype. This chain uses TRBV9 with TRBJ2-7, with 9 bases fitting TRBD1. Germline V gene sequence: CDR1 SGDLS, CDR2 YYNGEE. CDR3 length: 19 residues. Trimming at V came to 4 bases and at J to 0 bases, leaving 17 bases not matched to a gene. CDR3 nucleotide sequence: TGTGCCAGCAGCCCAACACCTGAACCGGGACAGGGATCCTCCTACGAGCAGTACTTC. Translation: CASSPTPEPGQGSSYEQYF.

The rearrangement uses TRBV28 and TRBJ1-1; D is undetermined. The CDR3 spans 16 residues. Deletions cut 1 base from V and 0 bases from J, with 12 bases between. Germline V lookup: CDR1 MDHEN, CDR2 SYDVKM. CDR3 in DNA: TGTGCCAGCAGTTTATTTCAGGAGGGTTTGAACACTGAAGCTTTCTTT. Translated, it gives CASSLFQEGLNTEAFF.

This sequence joins TRBV25-1 and TRBJ1-1, with D maybe TRBD1 (5 bases). Trimming cost V 1 base and J 0 bases, with 9 bases left between them. Germline lookup yields CDR1 MGHDK and CDR2 SYGVNS. The CDR3 is 15 residues long. The CDR3 DNA follows: TGTGCCAGCAGTGAATGGGGACCGATGAACACTGAAGCTTTCTTT. Translated: CASSEWGPMNTEAFF.

This clonotype was detected once. The genes are TRBV5-4 and TRBJ2-6; 12 nucleotides match TRBD2. V shed 4 bases and J 2 bases; nucleotides not matched to a gene: 1. From germline, CDR1 is SGHNT and CDR2 YYREEE (reference sequence). The CDR3 has 16 residues. In nucleotides, the CDR3 is TGTGCCAGCAGCCGACTAGCGGGGGCTGGGGCCAACGTCCTGACTTTC. It encodes CASSRLAGAGANVLTF. Variable domain in full (rest from reference TRBV5-4 and TRBJ2-6): ETGVTQSPTHLIKTRGQQVTLRCSSQSGHNTVSWYQQALGQGPQFIFQYYREEENGRGNFPPRFSGLQFPNYSSELNVNALELDDSALYLCASSRLAGAGANVLTFGAGSRLTVL.